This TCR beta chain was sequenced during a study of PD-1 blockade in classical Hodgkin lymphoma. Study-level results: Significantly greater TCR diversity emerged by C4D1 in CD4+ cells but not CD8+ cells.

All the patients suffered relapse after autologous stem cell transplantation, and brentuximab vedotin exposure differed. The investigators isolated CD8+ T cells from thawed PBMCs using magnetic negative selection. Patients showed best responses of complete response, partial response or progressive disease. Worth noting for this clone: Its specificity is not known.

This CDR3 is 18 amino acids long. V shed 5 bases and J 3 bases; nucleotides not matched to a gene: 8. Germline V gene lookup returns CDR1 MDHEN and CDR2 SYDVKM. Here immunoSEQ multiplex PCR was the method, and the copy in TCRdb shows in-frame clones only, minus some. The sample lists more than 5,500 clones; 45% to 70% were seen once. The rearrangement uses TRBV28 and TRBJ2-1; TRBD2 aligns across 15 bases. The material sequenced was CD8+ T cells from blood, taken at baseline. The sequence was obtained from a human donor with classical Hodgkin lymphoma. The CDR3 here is CASSPPGLAGGLYNEQFF. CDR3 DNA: TGTGCCAGCAGTCCTCCGGGACTAGCGGGAGGCCTCTACAATGAGCAGTTCTTC.